The present TCR beta chain was sequenced within a study of beta chain features in type 1 diabetes. Sorted populations all exceeded 95% purity. The CDR3 has 17 residues. V gave up 5 bases and J gave up 7 bases; unmatched junction bases: 15. Germline CDR1 reads MNHEY; CDR2 reads SMNVEV (reference sequence). The sample holds a few counts of this clone. Its antigen is unknown. All of the isolated RNA was reverse transcribed, so expressed TCRB transcripts were sequenced. Profiled with immunoSEQ multiplex PCR; TCRdb holds only in-frame clones, not every one. The sample carries around 180,000 clones, 7.8% recorded once. Regarding the study as a whole: Significant though moderate, a shortening of TCRB CDR3s appeared in all four CD4+ subsets of Type 1 diabetes patients.

The source is a woman aged 40 to 49 with type 1 diabetes. Specimen: central memory CD4+ T cells from blood. This chain connects TRBV27 to TRBJ2-1; 9 bases align to TRBD2. The CDR3 bases are TGTGCCAGCAGTCCCATCCCCATTGGCGGGAGGGGGAATGAGCAGTTCTTC. This codes for CASSPIPIGGRGNEQFF.